What follows are 12 T cell receptor beta chains derived from one specimen sequenced in a study of regulatory T cells. Study outcomes and limitations: In CD3G-deficient patients, conventional CD4+ T cells were enriched for hydrophobic CDR3 residues at positions 6 and 7.

Amplification used 52 TRBV primers and 13 TRBJ primers. Clones were read by immunoSEQ multiplex PCR, and TCRdb kept only the in-frame ones, dropping some. Among approximately 18,000 clones, 84% were seen once, and the ten largest hold more than 7%. Their antigen targets remain unknown. Material for sequencing was conventional CD4+ T cells sorted from blood. Receptors were obtained from a person in their thirties with CD3G deficiency.

This chain joins TRBV6-6 and TRBJ2-1, with D perhaps TRBD2 (7 bases). This CDR3 has 12 residues. The germline V gene encodes CDR1 MNHNY and CDR2 SVGAGI (reference sequence). V lost 5 bases, J lost 10 bases, and 12 bases lay in between. The CDR3 DNA follows: TGTGCCAGCAGTCCGGGGGGCAACGAGCAGTTCTTC. It codes for CASSPGGNEQFF.

This sequence joins TRBV6-5 and TRBJ1-3; perhaps TRBD1 as D (6 bases). Per germline, CDR1 MNHEY and CDR2 SVGAGI. This CDR3 has 14 amino acids. The germline V and J ends were trimmed by 6 bases and 2 bases, with 11 bases remaining between them. The CDR3 sequence: CASRTGAPGNTIYF. For the CDR3, the DNA is TGTGCCAGCAGGACAGGCGCCCCTGGAAACACCATATATTTT.

In its sample, this clone was seen a few times. A junction boundary mismatches the germline segment, possibly from a read error. This chain links TRBV6-6 with TRBJ1-2; a weak D match, TRBD1 (6 bases). The CDR3 sequence is 14 residues long. From germline, CDR1 is MNHNY and CDR2 SVGAGI (reference sequence). The CDR3 DNA follows: TGTGCCAGCAGTCCCCCGGGACAAAACTCTGGCTACACCTTC. Residues: CASSPPGQNSGYTF.

This chain joins TRBV5-5 and TRBJ2-5; D might be TRBD2 (5 bases). The CDR3 consists of 15 residues. V lost 4 bases and J 8 bases, leaving 21 bases between the germline ends. Germline V CDR1 and CDR2: SGHKS, YYEKEE (reference sequence). The CDR3 region has the DNA TGTGCCAGCAGCCCCGCGGGCGGTGCTTACAGAACCCAGTACTTC. It yields the protein CASSPAGGAYRTQYF.

There are a few counts of this clone. The chain links TRBV28 to TRBJ2-7, with D perhaps given as TRBD1 or TRBD2 (5 bases each). The ends were cut back, 6 bases at V and 0 bases at J, with 15 bases in the middle. Germline CDR1 reads MDHEN; CDR2 reads SYDVKM. The CDR3 length is 15 residues. The CDR3 bases are TGTGCCAGCAGCTGGGGGACGGCAAGCTCCTACGAGCAGTACTTC. It encodes CASSWGTASSYEQYF. Together with reference TRBV28 and TRBJ2-7, the CDR3 gives the full variable domain: DVKVTQSSRYLVKRTGEKVFLECVQDMDHENMFWYRQDPGLGLRLIYFSYDVKMKEKGDIPEGYSVSREKKERFSLILESASTNQTSMYLCASSWGTASSYEQYFGPGTRLTVT.

The J gene is TRBJ1-1, the V gene TRBV6-6; D is possibly TRBD1 (5 bases). Germline values: CDR1 MNHNY, CDR2 SVGAGI (reference sequence). The CDR3 totals 14 residues. Trimming took 8 bases from V and 1 from J, leaving 14 bases between them. Here the CDR3 DNA reads TGTGCCAGCTGGGGGAGCCTATCGAACACTGAAGCTTTCTTT. This encodes CASWGSLSNTEAFF.

This chain connects TRBV6-1 to TRBJ2-7, with D maybe TRBD1 (5 bases). The CDR3 contains 12 residues. Germline loops: CDR1 MNHNS, CDR2 SASEGT. Trimming left V 8 bases short and J 6 bases short, with 14 bases between. The CDR3 DNA sequence: TGTGCCAGCCGGAATGGGGCGCGCGAGCAGTACTTC. This encodes CASRNGAREQYF.

This chain uses TRBV28 with TRBJ1-1, with D unclear. The germline gives CDR1 MDHEN, CDR2 SYDVKM. V was cut by 5 bases and J by 6 bases, with 13 bases left in between. This CDR3 has 13 residues. The CDR3 spells CASSLRTRAEAFF. As DNA, the CDR3 is TGTGCCAGCAGTCTCCGAACTAGGGCTGAAGCTTTCTTT.

The chain employs TRBV5-1 and TRBJ1-1; D unclear. The V end was cut by 1 base, the J end by 7 bases, with 14 bases between. The CDR3 is 14 residues long. Germline V lookup: CDR1 SGHRS, CDR2 YFSETQ. The CDR3 loop is CASSLHYPMSEAFF. The CDR3, as DNA: TGCGCCAGCAGCTTGCATTATCCTATGAGTGAAGCTTTCTTT. Full variable domain (remainder filled in from reference TRBV5-1 and TRBJ1-1): KAGVTQTPRYLIKTRGQQVTLSCSPISGHRSVSWYQQTPGQGLQFLFEYFSETQRNKGNFPGRFSGRQFSNSRSEMNVSTLELGDSALYLCASSLHYPMSEAFFGQGTRLTVV.

The rearrangement uses TRBV7-9 and TRBJ2-2, with 9 bases lining up with TRBD1. The CDR3 has 15 residues. In germline, CDR1 is SEHNR, CDR2 FQNEAQ (reference sequence). The V and J ends lost 5 bases and 3 bases, in that order; junction bases with no gene match: 4. CDR3 residues: CASSAGTGYTGELFF. The CDR3 nucleotides read TGTGCCAGCAGCGCCGGGACAGGGTACACCGGGGAGCTGTTTTTT.

CDR3 amino acids: CASSSGGVSNQPQHF. In DNA, the CDR3 is TGTGCCAGCAGCTCAGGGGGGGTAAGCAATCAGCCCCAGCATTTT. The chain employs TRBV28 and TRBJ1-5; TRBD1 aligns across 7 bases. The CDR3 consists of 15 residues. Trimming removed 6 bases from V and 1 base from J; junction bases left unmatched: 6. Germline V gene sequence: CDR1 MDHEN, CDR2 SYDVKM.

The chain links TRBV6-6 to TRBJ1-4; the D gene is possibly TRBD1 (6 bases). This CDR3 is 16 amino acids long. Germline CDR1 is MNHNY and CDR2 is SVGAGI (reference sequence). V was cut by 8 bases and J by 1 base, with 17 bases left in between. CDR3 amino acids: CASRPGHEGTNEKLFF. The CDR3 bases are TGTGCCAGCCGCCCGGGACACGAAGGAACTAATGAAAAACTGTTTTTT.